The rows below give T cell receptor beta chains drawn from one sample of a study of CD4+ T cells in melanoma. Data came from immunoSEQ multiplex PCR; TCRdb stores just in-frame clones and leaves some out. This repertoire shows some 4,300 clones, 60% to 70% found once; its top ten account for about 29%. The sample consisted of cells from a culture (not recorded whether cultured in vitro). The receptors come from a human donor with melanoma. Each CDR3 is given with its conserved first and last residue. The D gene is left open where the match is weak. Not all rows give a size; the values are once, few, many and, for expanded clones, a class.

TRBV3-1/TRBV3-2	.	TRBJ2-5	.	CASSQWGSQETQYF	TGTGCCAGCAGCCAATGGGGGTCCCAAGAGACCCAGTACTTC
TRBV5-5	TRBD1	TRBJ2-2	.	CASSRSGTGGVTGELFF	TGTGCCAGCAGCAGATCCGGGACAGGGGGTGTCACCGGGGAGCTGTTTTTT
TRBV5-1	.	TRBJ2-5	.	CASSSDSPRKTQYF	TGCGCCAGCAGCTCTGACAGCCCAAGGAAGACCCAGTACTTC
TRBV4-1	.	TRBJ1-3	.	CASSQVAGGQSAGNTIYF	TGCGCCAGCAGCCAAGTAGCCGGGGGGCAATCGGCTGGAAACACCATATATTTT
TRBV27	.	TRBJ1-6	medium-sized	CASTPSLDSPLHF	TGTGCCAGCACCCCTTCGCTGGATTCACCCCTCCACTTT
TRBV19	.	TRBJ1-5	.	CASSIISGGRFGQPQHF	TGTGCCAGTAGTATCATTTCCGGGGGGCGTTTCGGTCAGCCCCAGCATTTT
TRBV7-7	.	TRBJ2-7	.	CASSLTVGREQYF	TGTGCTAGCAGCTTGACAGTGGGGCGCGAGCAGTACTTC
TRBV9	.	TRBJ1-1	.	CASSPTSGWHFEAFF	TGTGCCAGCAGCCCCACTTCCGGGTGGCATTTTGAAGCTTTCTTT
TRBV30	.	TRBJ2-7	few	CAWIDGGNEQYF	TGTGCCTGGATAGATGGGGGGAACGAGCAGTACTTC
TRBV7-8	TRBD1	TRBJ1-2	.	CASSSNRGGIGYTF	TGTGCCAGCAGCTCCAACAGGGGAGGTATAGGCTACACCTTC
TRBV3-1/TRBV3-2	.	TRBJ2-5	.	CASSQDQETQYF	TGTGCCAGCAGCCAAGATCAAGAGACCCAGTACTTC
TRBV7-2	TRBD1	TRBJ1-6	.	CASSLGQGGYSSPLHF	TGTGCCAGCAGCTTAGGACAGGGAGGCTACTCGTCACCCCTCCACTTT
TRBV5-1	.	TRBJ2-7	.	CASSLAGAVEQYF	TGCGCCAGCAGCCTCGCGGGGGCCGTCGAGCAGTACTTC
TRBV27	.	TRBJ1-2	.	CASRNYRDGYTF	TGTGCCAGCAGAAACTACAGGGATGGCTACACCTTC
TRBV6-1	.	TRBJ2-7	medium-sized	CASSERDSTYEQYF	TGTGCCAGCAGTGAAAGGGACTCGACCTACGAGCAGTACTTC
TRBV19	.	TRBJ2-1	once	CASSIAPSNYEQFF	TGTGCCAGTAGTATAGCCCCTTCTAACTATGAGCAGTTCTTC
TRBV5-6	TRBD2	TRBJ2-3	few	CASSTVLAGGPDTQYF	TGTGCCAGCAGCACAGTACTAGCGGGGGGGCCAGATACGCAGTATTTT
TRBV7-9	TRBD1	TRBJ2-1	.	CASSLYGTADNEQFF	TGTGCCAGCAGCTTATATGGGACAGCAGACAATGAGCAGTTCTTC
TRBV5-1	.	TRBJ2-5	.	CASSSTPDSGQETQYF	TGCGCCAGCAGCTCGACTCCTGATAGCGGTCAAGAGACCCAGTACTTC
TRBV3-1/TRBV3-2	TRBD2	TRBJ2-5	few	CASSPRLAGVETQYF	TGTGCCAGCAGCCCTAGACTAGCGGGGGTGGAGACCCAGTACTTC